These T cell receptor beta chains were read from a single sample in a study of blood T cell repertoires in COVID-19. Measured with immunoSEQ multiplex PCR; TCRdb has only the in-frame clones, and not every one. The data contain around 160,000 clones, around 84% of them singletons. Sequenced material: PBMCs or T cells enriched from blood (not recorded which). These receptors were collected from a woman between 50 and 59 years old who had been exposed to COVID-19. CDR3s include the opening cysteine and the closing phenylalanine or tryptophan. The order of the fields is J gene, clone size, V gene, D gene, CDR3 DNA, CDR3 protein. D genes are given only for firm matches. A row's size may be missing; if present it is once, few, many or a size class.

>TRBJ2-3|medium-sized|TRBV6-4|-
TGTGCCAGCAGTGACTCAGGGCAGGGCTCAGATACGCAGTATTTT
CASSDSGQGSDTQYF
>TRBJ1-1|-|TRBV7-9|TRBD1
TGTGCCAGCAGCCCGGGACAGAGGGTAGCGTTCTTT
CASSPGQRVAFF
>TRBJ2-7|-|TRBV12-3/TRBV12-4|-
TGTGCCAGCAATGCCGGGACACCTTACGAGCAGTACTTC
CASNAGTPYEQYF
>TRBJ2-3|-|TRBV10-1|TRBD2
TGCGCCAGCAGTTCTCCCCAGCGTGGGTTTACTAGCGGGAGTCACCTACATAGCACAGATACGCAGTATTTT
CASSSPQRGFTSGSHLHSTDTQYF
>TRBJ2-1|-|TRBV6-4|TRBD1
TGTGCCAGCAGTGCCTCCCGGGACAGGGTAAATGAGCAGTTCTTC
CASSASRDRVNEQFF
>TRBJ1-5|-|TRBV27|-
TGTGCCAGCAGAGTGGCGGGCAGCCATCAGCCCCAGCATTTT
CASRVAGSHQPQHF
>TRBJ1-1|-|TRBV7-8|TRBD1
TGTGCCAGCAGCTCGACAGGGGTTGGGACTGAAGCTTTCTTT
CASSSTGVGTEAFF
>TRBJ1-6|few|TRBV5-1|TRBD1
TGCGCCAGCAGCTTGGTTGGGACAGGGCGTAATTCACCCCTCCACTTT
CASSLVGTGRNSPLHF
>TRBJ2-1|-|TRBV27|TRBD1
TGTGCCAGCAGTAGGACAGGGGACTACAATGAGCAGTTCTTC
CASSRTGDYNEQFF
>TRBJ1-1|-|TRBV7-9|TRBD1
TGTGCCAGCAGCTTGACAGGGCTCAACACTGAAGCTTTCTTT
CASSLTGLNTEAFF
>TRBJ2-2|-|TRBV5-1|-
TGCGCCAGCACCAGGGAACACACCGGGGAGCTGTTTTTT
CASTREHTGELFF
>TRBJ1-5|-|TRBV9|-
TGTGCCAGCAGCGTAGGGGGGGACCACAATCAGCCCCAGCATTTT
CASSVGGDHNQPQHF
>TRBJ2-3|-|TRBV10-2|-
TGCGCCAGCAGTGAGTCTTCGGGTGGAGATACGCAGTATTTT
CASSESSGGDTQYF
>TRBJ1-1|-|TRBV27|-
TGTGCCAGCAGTCTAGAGGGGAACACTGAAGCTTTCTTT
CASSLEGNTEAFF
>TRBJ1-1|-|TRBV30|-
TGTGCCTGGAATCGAGGACAGATGAACACTGAAGCTTTCTTT
CAWNRGQMNTEAFF
>TRBJ1-2|-|TRBV6-5|TRBD1
TGTGCCAGCAGTAGACAGGGCGGGTACGACTATGGCTACACCTTC
CASSRQGGYDYGYTF
>TRBJ2-7|once|TRBV19|-
TGTGCCAGTAGCTCAGGAACCTACGAGCAGTACTTC
CASSSGTYEQYF
>TRBJ2-3|-|TRBV30|-
TGTGCCTGGAGCGCGGGACAGAGCACAGATACGCAGTATTTT
CAWSAGQSTDTQYF
>TRBJ2-1|-|TRBV5-4|TRBD2
TGTGCCAGCAGCCCGGGACTAGCGGGTACCCATGAGCAGTTCTTC
CASSPGLAGTHEQFF
>TRBJ1-5|-|TRBV2|TRBD1
TGTGCCAGCAGAATAGGACAGGGGGCTAATCAGCCCCAGCATTTT
CASRIGQGANQPQHF
>TRBJ1-6|-|TRBV27|-
TGTGCCAGCAGTTTATCGTGGCAGAATAATTCACCCCTCCACTTT
CASSLSWQNNSPLHF
>TRBJ1-1|-|TRBV7-9|TRBD1
TGTGCCAGCAGCTTATCGGACAGGTTAGAGGAAGAGACTGAAGCTTTCTTT
CASSLSDRLEEETEAFF
>TRBJ1-4|-|TRBV19|TRBD1
TGTGCCAGTAGTAACCCGGGACAGGGGAATGAAAAACTGTTTTTT
CASSNPGQGNEKLFF
>TRBJ1-3|once|TRBV7-2|-
TGTGCCAGCAGCTGGGGAGGTGCAGGGTCATCTGGAAACACCATATATTTT
CASSWGGAGSSGNTIYF
>TRBJ1-6|few|TRBV30|-
TGTGCCTGGAAGGGGCTGGCAAGCTCCTATAATTCACCCCTCCACTTT
CAWKGLASSYNSPLHF
>TRBJ2-7|-|TRBV29-1|-
TGCAGCGCCTCCCGCGCCTACCCCTACGAGCAGTACTTC
CSASRAYPYEQYF
>TRBJ1-3|-|TRBV7-2|-
TGTGCCAGCAGCCCTCGGGAGGCCTCTGGAAACACCATATATTTT
CASSPREASGNTIYF
>TRBJ2-2|-|TRBV11-3|-
TGTGCCAGCAGCTTTCGGGCCGGGGAGCTGTTTTTT
CASSFRAGELFF
>TRBJ1-1|-|TRBV9|-
TGTGCCAGCAGCCCCATGTTCGGAGCGAACACTGAAGCTTTCTTT
CASSPMFGANTEAFF
>TRBJ2-1|-|TRBV7-2|TRBD2
TGTGCCAGCAGCTCCTCGACTAGCGGGGGGGCCGGGCAGTTCTTC
CASSSSTSGGAGQFF
>TRBJ2-1|-|TRBV12-3/TRBV12-4|-
TGTGCCAGCAGTTTCACTCTGGATGAGCAGTTCTTC
CASSFTLDEQFF
>TRBJ2-1|once|TRBV7-2|-
TGTGCCAGCAGTTCAAACTCCGGGACTCGAGAGCAGTTCTTC
CASSSNSGTREQFF
>TRBJ2-3|-|TRBV5-1|-
TGCGCCAGCAGCGGCCAGGGCACAGATACGCAGTATTTT
CASSGQGTDTQYF
>TRBJ2-1|-|TRBV7-6|-
TGTGCCAGCAGCTTAGCAGGGGGAGGGGCGCCCCCCTACAATGAGCAGTTCTTC
CASSLAGGGAPPYNEQFF
>TRBJ1-4|-|TRBV10-3|-
TGTGCCATCAGTGTCACCGGGGGGGAAAAACTGTTTTTT
CAISVTGGEKLFF
>TRBJ1-3|-|TRBV12-5|TRBD1
TGTGCTAGTGGTTTGGCTCGGACAGGGGGCTCTAAAGGGAACACCATATATTTT
CASGLARTGGSKGNTIYF
>TRBJ2-7|-|TRBV19|-
TGTGCCAGTAGTCGGGGTACCGAGCAGTACTTC
CASSRGTEQYF
>TRBJ1-1|-|TRBV4-2|TRBD1
TGTGCCAGCACCCCTGGACAGGGGCGTCGGGACACTGAAGCTTTCTTT
CASTPGQGRRDTEAFF
>TRBJ2-1|few|TRBV27|TRBD2
TGTGCCAGCAGTGACGGGAGGTCCCGAGGGGTCAATGAGCAGTTCTTC
CASSDGRSRGVNEQFF
>TRBJ2-1|few|TRBV7-2|TRBD2
TGTGCCACTGTATGGGGGGGACGGGTTGTGAATGAGCAGTTCTTC
CATVWGGRVVNEQFF
>TRBJ1-4|-|TRBV9|-
TGTGCCAGCGCGCCGGGGGGTATTAATGAAAAACTGTTTTTT
CASAPGGINEKLFF
>TRBJ2-7|-|TRBV27|-
TGTGCCAGCAGTTCTGGGGCGGAGGGCGGGATCCTCTACGAGCAGTACTTC
CASSSGAEGGILYEQYF
>TRBJ1-2|once|TRBV5-5|TRBD1
TGTGCCAGCAGCGATACCGGGACAGGGGGTGGCTACACCTTC
CASSDTGTGGGYTF
>TRBJ2-1|-|TRBV12-3/TRBV12-4|-
TGTGCCAGCAGTTTGAGGCGGGCGGAGCAGTTCTTC
CASSLRRAEQFF
>TRBJ1-6|-|TRBV15|TRBD1
TGTGCCACCAGCAGAGAGGGGGGGACAGGAAATTCACCCCTCCACTTT
CATSREGGTGNSPLHF
>TRBJ2-3|-|TRBV16|TRBD2
TGTGCCAGCAGTCAGGGACTAGCGGGACTTCGGGAAGATACGCAGTATTTT
CASSQGLAGLREDTQYF
>TRBJ2-7|-|TRBV6-2/TRBV6-3|TRBD2
TGTGCCAGCAGTTACTCAGGCGGGGGGGACGAGCAGTACTTC
CASSYSGGGDEQYF
>TRBJ1-1|-|TRBV5-1|TRBD1
TGCGCCAGCAGCTCGTCCCAGACAGGGGTTAACGAAGCTTTCTTT
CASSSSQTGVNEAFF